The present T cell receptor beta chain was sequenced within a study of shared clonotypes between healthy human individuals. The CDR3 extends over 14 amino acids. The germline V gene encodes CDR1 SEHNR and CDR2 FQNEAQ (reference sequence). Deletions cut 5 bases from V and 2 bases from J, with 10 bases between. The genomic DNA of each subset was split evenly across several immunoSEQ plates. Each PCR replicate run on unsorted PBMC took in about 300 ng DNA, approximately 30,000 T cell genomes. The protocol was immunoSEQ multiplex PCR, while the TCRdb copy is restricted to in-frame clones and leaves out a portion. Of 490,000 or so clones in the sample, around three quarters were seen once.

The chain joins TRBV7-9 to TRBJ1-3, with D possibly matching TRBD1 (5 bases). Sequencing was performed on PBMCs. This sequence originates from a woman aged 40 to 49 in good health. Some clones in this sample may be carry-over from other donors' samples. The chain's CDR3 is CASSADSAGNTIYF. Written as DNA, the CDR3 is TGTGCCAGCAGCGCCGACAGTGCTGGAAACACCATATATTTT.